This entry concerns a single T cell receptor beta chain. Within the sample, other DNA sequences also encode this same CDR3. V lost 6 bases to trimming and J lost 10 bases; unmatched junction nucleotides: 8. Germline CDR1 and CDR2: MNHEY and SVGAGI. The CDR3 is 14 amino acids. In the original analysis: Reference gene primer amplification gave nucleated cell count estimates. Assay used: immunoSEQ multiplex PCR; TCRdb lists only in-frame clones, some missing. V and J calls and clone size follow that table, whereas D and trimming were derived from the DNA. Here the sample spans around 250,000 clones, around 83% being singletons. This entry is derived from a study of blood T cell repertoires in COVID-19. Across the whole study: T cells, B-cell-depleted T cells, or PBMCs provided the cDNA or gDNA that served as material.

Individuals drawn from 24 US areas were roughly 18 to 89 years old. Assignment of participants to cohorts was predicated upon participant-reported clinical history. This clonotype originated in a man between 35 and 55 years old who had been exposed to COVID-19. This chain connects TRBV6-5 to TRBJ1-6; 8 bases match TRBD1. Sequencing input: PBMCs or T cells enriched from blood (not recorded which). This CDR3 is CASSYRGQGSPLHF. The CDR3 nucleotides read TGTGCCAGCAGCTACCGTGGACAGGGCTCACCCCTCCACTTT.